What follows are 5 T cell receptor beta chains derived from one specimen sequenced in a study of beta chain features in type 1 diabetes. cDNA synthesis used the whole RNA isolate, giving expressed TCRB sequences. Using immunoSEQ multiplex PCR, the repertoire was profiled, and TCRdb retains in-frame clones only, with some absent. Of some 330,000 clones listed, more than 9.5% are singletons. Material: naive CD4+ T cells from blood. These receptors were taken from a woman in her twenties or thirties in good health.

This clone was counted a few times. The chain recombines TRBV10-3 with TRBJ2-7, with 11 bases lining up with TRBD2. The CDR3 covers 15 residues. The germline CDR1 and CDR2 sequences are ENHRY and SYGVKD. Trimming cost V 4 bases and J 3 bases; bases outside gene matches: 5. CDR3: CAISGGLAAIYEQYF. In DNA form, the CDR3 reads TGTGCCATCAGTGGGGGACTAGCGGCCATCTACGAGCAGTACTTC.

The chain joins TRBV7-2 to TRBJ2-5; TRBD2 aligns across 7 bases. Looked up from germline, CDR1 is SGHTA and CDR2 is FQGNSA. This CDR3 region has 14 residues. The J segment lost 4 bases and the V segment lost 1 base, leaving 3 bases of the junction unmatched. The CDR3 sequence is CASSLGWTRETQYF. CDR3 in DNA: TGTGCCAGCAGCTTAGGATGGACTAGAGAGACCCAGTACTTC.

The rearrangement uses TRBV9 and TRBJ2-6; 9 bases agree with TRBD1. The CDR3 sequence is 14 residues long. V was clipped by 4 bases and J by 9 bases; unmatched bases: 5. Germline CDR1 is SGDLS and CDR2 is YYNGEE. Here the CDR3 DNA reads TGTGCCAGCAGCATACAGGGGGCGGTCAACGTCCTGACTTTC. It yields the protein CASSIQGAVNVLTF.

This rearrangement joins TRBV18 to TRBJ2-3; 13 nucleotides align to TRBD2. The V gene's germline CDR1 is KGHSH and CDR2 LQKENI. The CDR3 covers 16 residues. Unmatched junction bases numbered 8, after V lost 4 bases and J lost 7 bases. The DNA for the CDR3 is TGTGCCAGCTCACTAAACGGACTAGCGGGAGAGAATACGCAGTATTTT. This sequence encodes CASSLNGLAGENTQYF.

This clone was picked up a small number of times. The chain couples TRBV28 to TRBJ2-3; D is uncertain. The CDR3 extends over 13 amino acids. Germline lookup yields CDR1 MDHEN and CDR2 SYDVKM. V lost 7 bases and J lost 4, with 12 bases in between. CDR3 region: CASNGFGSDTQYF. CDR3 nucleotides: TGTGCCAGCAATGGTTTCGGTTCAGATACGCAGTATTTT.